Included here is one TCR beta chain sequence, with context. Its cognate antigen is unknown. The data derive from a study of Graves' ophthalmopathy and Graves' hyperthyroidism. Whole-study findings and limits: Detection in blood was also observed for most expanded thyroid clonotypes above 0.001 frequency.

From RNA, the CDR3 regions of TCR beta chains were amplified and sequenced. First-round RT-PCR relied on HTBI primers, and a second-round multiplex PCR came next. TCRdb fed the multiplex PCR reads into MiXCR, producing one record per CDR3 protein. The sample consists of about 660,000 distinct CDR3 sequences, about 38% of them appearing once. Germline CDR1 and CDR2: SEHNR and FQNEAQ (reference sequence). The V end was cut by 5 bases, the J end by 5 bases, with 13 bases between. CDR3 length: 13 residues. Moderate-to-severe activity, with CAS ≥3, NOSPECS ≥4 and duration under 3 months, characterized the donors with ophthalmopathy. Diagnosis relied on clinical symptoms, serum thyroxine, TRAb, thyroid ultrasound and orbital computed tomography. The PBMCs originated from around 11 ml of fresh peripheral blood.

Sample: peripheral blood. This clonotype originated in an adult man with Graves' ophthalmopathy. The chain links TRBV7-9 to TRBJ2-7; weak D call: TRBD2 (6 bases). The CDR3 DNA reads TGTGCCAGCAGCGACCCACTAGCCGACGAGCAGTACTTC. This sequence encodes CASSDPLADEQYF. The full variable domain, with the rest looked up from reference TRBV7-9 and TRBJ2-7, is DTGVSQNPRHKITKRGQNVTFRCDPISEHNRLYWYRQTLGQGPEFLTYFQNEAQLEKSRLLSDRFSAERPKGSFSTLEIQRTEQGDSAMYLCASSDPLADEQYFGPGTRLTVT.